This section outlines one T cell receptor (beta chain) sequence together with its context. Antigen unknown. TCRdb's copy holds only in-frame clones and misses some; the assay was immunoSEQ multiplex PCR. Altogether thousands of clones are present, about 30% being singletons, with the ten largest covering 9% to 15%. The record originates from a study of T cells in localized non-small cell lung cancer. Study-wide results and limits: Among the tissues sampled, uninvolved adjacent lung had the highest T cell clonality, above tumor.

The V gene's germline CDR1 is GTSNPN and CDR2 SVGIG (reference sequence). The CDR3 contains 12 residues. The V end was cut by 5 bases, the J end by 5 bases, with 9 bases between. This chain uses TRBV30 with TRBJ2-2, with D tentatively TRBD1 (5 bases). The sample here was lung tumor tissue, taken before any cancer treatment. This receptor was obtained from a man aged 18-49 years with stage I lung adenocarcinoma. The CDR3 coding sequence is TGTGCCTGGTGCAGGGTTACCGGGGAGCTGTTTTTT. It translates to CAWCRVTGELFF.